The following is a TCR beta chain sequence with its context. Methods used by the authors: Nucleated cell counts were estimated from reference gene primer amplification. Repertoires were generated with immunoSEQ multiplex PCR, while TCRdb's copy carries only in-frame clones and drops some. The DNA gave D and trimming, while V, J and clone size come from that table. The repertoire holds 95,000 to 150,000 clones, with approximately 81% as singletons. The CDR3 runs 12 residues. V gave up 8 bases and J gave up 7 bases, with 15 bases separating them. In germline, CDR1 is MNHEY, CDR2 SVGAGI. The record originates from a study of blood T cell repertoires in COVID-19. Study-wide context: There were acute and convalescent COVID-19 samples, and they came from the United States, Italy and Spain. Sources were T cells, B-cell-depleted T cells, or PBMCs; the material itself was cDNA or gDNA.

This clonotype was sampled from a man aged 55-75 years with acute or convalescent COVID-19. The chain has TRBV6-5 and TRBJ2-7; possible D gene TRBD2, 6 bases. Source material: peripheral blood. The DNA for the CDR3 is TGTGCCAGCGGGGACTCTATTCGGGAGCAGTACTTC. Translating gives CASGDSIREQYF.